These 10 T cell receptor beta chains came from one sample sequenced in a study of CD8 T cells in ankylosing spondylitis (TCRdb year 2017). Libraries were built with 5' RACE. Sequenced on an Illumina HiSeq 2500. In-frame beta chains were kept once TCRdb had trimmed the public reads at Q25 with fastp and called clones with MiXCR. All rows with the same CDR3 protein become a single entry with the most common DNA and genes. A total of 300,000 to 350,000 distinct CDR3 sequences appear in this sample, around 21% of them only once. The ten largest clones capture roughly 3.6% of the sample. Sequencing used blood, either unsorted or a sorted T cell fraction (not recorded which). These receptors originate from a female donor with ankylosing spondylitis or in good health (not recorded which).

The DNA for the CDR3 is TGCGCCAGCAGCCATCATACCCCGGGACAGGGGGGCCGAGAGACCCAGTACTTC. This gives the protein CASSHHTPGQGGRETQYF. V gene TRBV4-3 combines with J gene TRBJ2-5; 11 positions agree with TRBD1. V was pared by 3 bases and J by 4 bases, with 13 bases of the junction left unmatched. Germline V gene data show CDR1 as LGHNA and CDR2 as YSLEER. The CDR3 is 18 amino acids.

The genes are TRBV12-3 or TRBV12-4 and TRBJ2-2; 9 nucleotides line up with TRBD1. Trimming at V came to 6 bases and at J to 5 bases, leaving 7 bases not matched to a gene. The CDR3 runs to 15 residues. The CDR3: CASSATGGRTGELFF. Written as DNA, the CDR3 is TGTGCCAGCAGCGCCACAGGGGGCAGGACCGGGGAGCTGTTTTTT.

V and J are TRBV6-5 and TRBJ1-1; D is ambiguous. The CDR3 covers 14 residues. Per germline, CDR1 MNHEY and CDR2 SVGAGI. V dropped 0 bases and J dropped 5 bases, with 10 bases sitting between them. Here the CDR3 DNA reads TGTGCCAGCAGTTACTCTACAGTGAGGACTGAAGCTTTCTTT. Protein sequence: CASSYSTVRTEAFF.

This rearrangement joins TRBV24-1 to TRBJ2-3; TRBD2 might be the D (6 bases). The CDR3 contains 17 residues. Per the germline V gene, CDR1 is KGHDR and CDR2 is SFDVKD. The germline V and J ends were trimmed by 4 bases and 2 bases, with 18 bases remaining between them. CDR3: CATSDHARDSLTDTQYF. The CDR3 DNA reads as TGTGCCACCAGTGACCACGCTCGGGACTCCCTCACAGATACGCAGTATTTT.

This chain uses TRBV11-2 with TRBJ2-7, with 12 positions matching TRBD2. Germline trimming cut 4 bases from V and 0 bases from J; bases unmatched to any gene: 13. Germline V lookup: CDR1 SGHAT, CDR2 FQNNGV. The CDR3 length is 19 residues. The chain's CDR3 is CASSSRWGLAGGASYEQYF. In DNA, the CDR3 is TGTGCCAGCAGCTCCCGGTGGGGACTAGCGGGCGGGGCCTCCTACGAGCAGTACTTC.

This clonotype showed up just a few times. The rearrangement uses TRBV7-3 and TRBJ1-1, with no clear D. Germline-derived CDR1 and CDR2 are SGHTA and FQGTGA. There are 15 residues in the CDR3. With 2 bases removed from V and 4 bases from J, the gap between germline ends came to 14 bases. In nucleotides, the CDR3 is TGTGCCAGCAGCTTAGAGGACCAACGGGGCACTGAAGCTTTCTTT. This sequence encodes CASSLEDQRGTEAFF.

This clonotype was counted ten times or more. The J gene is TRBJ1-2, the V gene TRBV7-2, with no clear D. V lost 3 bases and J lost 5, with 16 bases in between. Germline CDR1 reads SGHTA; CDR2 reads FQGNSA. The CDR3 covers 15 residues. CDR3 sequence (DNA): TGTGCCAGCAGCTTCGCGGGGAGCTCGGATTATGGCTACACCTTC. It codes for CASSFAGSSDYGYTF.

V gene TRBV6-1 combines with J gene TRBJ2-3; 10 bases match TRBD2. Germline CDR1 and CDR2: MNHNS and SASEGT. The CDR3 is 15 residues long. V shed 10 bases and J 6 bases; nucleotides not matched to a gene: 13. This CDR3 reads CATLPGLAGVDTQYF. For the CDR3, the DNA is TGTGCCACTTTACCCGGCCTAGCGGGAGTTGATACGCAGTATTTT.

The gene calls are TRBV5-1 and TRBJ2-2; D is uncertain. The germline V and J ends were trimmed by 6 bases and 2 bases, with 11 bases remaining between them. Germline V gene data show CDR1 as SGHRS and CDR2 as YFSETQ. This CDR3 comprises 14 residues. CDR3 sequence (DNA): TGCGCCAGCACCCTGGACCGAAACACCGGGGAGCTGTTTTTT. Protein sequence: CASTLDRNTGELFF.

The V call is TRBV7-9, the J call TRBJ2-2, with D possibly being TRBD2 (5 bases). The CDR3 sequence is 13 residues long. Germline V gene sequence: CDR1 SEHNR, CDR2 FQNEAQ (reference sequence). V was cut by 5 bases and J by 4 bases, with 8 bases left in between. The DNA of the CDR3 is TGTGCCAGCAGCCAAGGGAGCACCGGGGAGCTGTTTTTT. Amino acids: CASSQGSTGELFF.